These 6 T cell receptor beta chains share one sample of origin, sequenced in a study of blood T cell repertoires in COVID-19. This table comes from immunoSEQ multiplex PCR, and its TCRdb copy is limited to in-frame clones, with some not included. The sample has just over 300,000 clones, about 88% seen once. Sequencing used PBMCs or T cells enriched from blood (not recorded which). All receptors derive from a woman between 35 and 50 years old who had recovered from COVID-19.

Here the CDR3 DNA reads TGTGCCAGCAGTTTACTAGCGGGAGGGGAGCAGTACTTC. Translating it yields CASSLLAGGEQYF. J is TRBJ2-7 and V is TRBV27, with 12 nucleotides matching TRBD2. With 2 bases clipped from V and 7 bases from J, the junction kept 0 bases outside the gene matches. Germline CDR1 reads MNHEY; CDR2 reads SMNVEV (reference sequence). The CDR3 has 13 amino acids.

This clone has only a few counts. The chain is built from TRBV11-2 and TRBJ1-6; 10 bases map to TRBD1. CDR3 size: 14 residues. With 6 bases clipped from V and 6 bases from J, the junction kept 2 bases outside the gene matches. CDR1 is SGHAT, CDR2 FQNNGV, per germline. The CDR3 nucleotides read TGTGCCAGCAGGAGACAGGGGGCTAATTCACCCCTCCACTTT. This codes for CASRRQGANSPLHF.

This chain uses TRBV5-4 with TRBJ2-5; possible D gene TRBD2, 6 bases. CDR3 size: 14 residues. CDR1 is SGHNT and CDR2 is YYREEE in the germline V gene (reference sequence). Trimming cost V 6 bases and J 3 bases, with 15 bases left between them. The CDR3 protein is CASTTPGVKETQYF. The CDR3 DNA reads as TGTGCCAGCACGACCCCGGGGGTGAAAGAGACCCAGTACTTC.

This clone was seen once. The V and J genes are TRBV4-3 and TRBJ1-2; possibly TRBD1 for D (5 bases). CDR1 and CDR2 (germline): LGHNA, YSLEER. V lost 0 bases and J lost 3, with 17 bases in between. The CDR3 contains 17 residues. CDR3 loop: CASSQDHIRDLDYGYTF. The CDR3 DNA is TGCGCCAGCAGCCAAGATCATATCAGGGACTTAGACTATGGCTACACCTTC.

The genes are TRBV7-2 and TRBJ2-7; D is perhaps TRBD1 (5 bases). CDR3 length equals 15 residues. Looked up from germline, CDR1 is SGHTA and CDR2 is FQGNSA. V was pared by 3 bases and J by 3 bases, with 15 bases between. The CDR3 is CASSLTRQMYYEQYF. Here the CDR3 DNA reads TGTGCCAGCAGCTTGACAAGACAGATGTACTACGAGCAGTACTTC.

This clone has only a few counts. V gene TRBV21-1 combines with J gene TRBJ1-2; TRBD1 reflects the table's D call only, with no check against the DNA. TRBV21-1 corresponds to a pseudogene. The CDR3 covers 18 residues. The CDR3 spells CASSSTWARTGHNYGYTF. CDR3 DNA: TGTGCCAGCAGCTCGACTTGGGCCCGGACAGGGCACAACTATGGCTACACCTTC.